A single sample is the source of the 19 T cell receptor beta chains below, sequenced in a study of glioma-infiltrating T cells after dendritic cell vaccination. Generated by immunoSEQ multiplex PCR, the TCRdb table keeps only in-frame clones and is missing some. The sample has 90,000 or so clones, 75% to 90% seen once. Time point of the sample: after dendritic cell vaccination, including at tumor progression/relapse. Sequenced here: blood, sampled after dendritic cell vaccination. The source is a human donor with glioblastoma.

The chain links TRBV19 to TRBJ2-4; D gene unclear. Germline V gene data show CDR1 as LNHDA and CDR2 as SQIVND (reference sequence). V was pared by 1 base and J by 12 bases, with 13 bases between. CDR3 length equals 13 residues. The CDR3 DNA is TGTGCCAGTAGTATAGGGGCGATACGCGCTCAGTACTTC. The encoded protein is CASSIGAIRAQYF.

The gene calls are TRBV6-1 and TRBJ2-7; 7 bases fit TRBD1. This CDR3 spans 14 amino acids. J was trimmed by 2 bases and V by 5 bases; bases with no gene match: 6. Germline-derived CDR1 and CDR2 are MNHNS and SASEGT. The CDR3 DNA is TGTGCCAGCAGTCGAGCAGGGGGAACCTACGAGCAGTACGTC. Its protein product is CASSRAGGTYEQYV.

CDR3 loop: CASTKSGSASPLHF. CDR3 nucleotide sequence: TGTGCCAGCACCAAGTCAGGGTCAGCTTCACCCCTCCACTTT. The V gene is TRBV14, the J gene TRBJ1-6; TRBD1 might be the D (5 bases). V was cut by 7 bases and J by 9 bases, with 16 bases left in between. Germline V gives CDR1 SGHDN, CDR2 FVKESK. The CDR3 is made up of 14 amino acids. Drawing the rest from reference TRBV14 and TRBJ1-6, the complete variable domain is EAGVTQFPSHSVIEKGQTVTLRCDPISGHDNLYWYRRVMGKEIKFLLHFVKESKQDESGMPNNRFLAERTGGTYSTLKVQPAELEDSGVYFCASTKSGSASPLHFGNGTRLTVT.

The V and J genes are TRBV5-4 and TRBJ2-1, with 9 bases that match TRBD2. The CDR3 loop spans 15 amino acids. J gave up 9 bases and V 0 bases, and 7 bases lay outside the gene matches. Germline CDR1 SGHNT, CDR2 YYREEE (reference sequence). CDR3 sequence reads: CASSLVGASGAEQFF. CDR3 DNA sequence: TGTGCCAGCAGCTTGGTCGGGGCTAGCGGGGCTGAGCAGTTCTTC.

J is TRBJ1-2 and V is TRBV7-2; 8 bases are a match to TRBD1. Germline-derived CDR1 and CDR2 are SGHTA and FQGNSA. The length of the CDR3 is 17 residues. The trim removed 1 base at V and 5 bases at J, leaving 12 bases unmatched. The CDR3 DNA sequence: TGTGCCAGCAGCTTAGGGGGGACAGGAGATAAATCGTATGGCTACACCTTC. Amino acids: CASSLGGTGDKSYGYTF.

The V call is TRBV5-1, the J call TRBJ1-5; TRBD1 aligns across 9 bases. CDR1 and CDR2 from the germline V gene are SGHRS and YFSETQ. This CDR3 is 15 amino acids long. After removal of 3 bases from V and 5 bases from J, the junction contained 6 bases not matched to a gene. CDR3 amino acids: CASSWGDREDQPQHF. Written as DNA, the CDR3 is TGCGCCAGCAGCTGGGGGGACAGGGAGGATCAGCCCCAGCATTTT.

The table lists this clone with a count of one. J is TRBJ1-1 and V is TRBV29-1, with TRBD1 matching 9 bases. The V gene's germline CDR1 is SQVTM and CDR2 ANQGSEA. The CDR3 runs to 17 residues. Trimming removed 5 bases from V and 1 base from J; junction bases left unmatched: 14. The CDR3 bases are TGCAGCGTTCCCACCCGGGACAGGGTCTCATCGAACACTGAAGCTTTCTTT. Translation gives CSVPTRDRVSSNTEAFF.

The rearrangement uses TRBV19 and TRBJ2-2; TRBD2 aligns across 8 bases. The V segment lost 7 bases and the J segment 1 base; nucleotides outside the gene matches: 11. The CDR3 loop spans 17 amino acids. Germline assignment: CDR1 LNHDA and CDR2 SQIVND (reference sequence). The DNA for the CDR3 is TGTGCCAGTACCCTGCAGGGGCTAGCGGGGAACACCGGGGAGCTGTTTTTT. Residues: CASTLQGLAGNTGELFF.

Only one count was recorded for this clone. This chain joins TRBV18 and TRBJ1-2, with 8 bases lining up with TRBD1. The CDR3 runs to 12 residues. Germline V CDR1 and CDR2: KGHSH, LQKENI. With 6 bases clipped from V and 6 bases from J, the junction kept 3 bases outside the gene matches. The CDR3 protein is CASSLDRDGYTF. The CDR3 DNA follows: TGTGCCAGCTCGTTGGACAGGGATGGCTACACCTTC.

The gene calls are TRBV29-1 and TRBJ1-6; TRBD1 aligns across 9 bases. The CDR3 consists of 15 residues. The V gene's germline CDR1 is SQVTM and CDR2 ANQGSEA. The V gene end was trimmed by 4 bases and the J gene end by 7 bases; junction bases not matched to a gene: 8. CDR3 nucleotides: TGCAGCGTTGCGTCGGGACAGGGTAACAATTCACCCCTCCACTTT. This encodes CSVASGQGNNSPLHF.

The chain links TRBV2 to TRBJ2-7; perhaps TRBD1 as D (6 bases). Per germline, CDR1 SNHLY and CDR2 FYNNEI. The CDR3 is made up of 14 amino acids. The germline V and J ends were trimmed by 5 bases and 0 bases, with 11 bases remaining between them. The CDR3 sequence: CASSLGQRSYEQYF. DNA of the CDR3: TGTGCCAGCAGTTTAGGACAGCGCTCCTACGAGCAGTACTTC.

The chain recombines TRBV19 with TRBJ1-1; D call uncertain. The length of the CDR3 is 12 residues. V shed 5 bases and J shed 2 bases, with 6 bases lying between them. Germline V gene sequence: CDR1 LNHDA, CDR2 SQIVND (reference sequence). The CDR3 region is CASSQINTEAFF. CDR3 DNA: TGTGCCAGTAGTCAGATCAACACTGAAGCTTTCTTT.

The J gene is TRBJ1-5, the V gene TRBV5-6; no reliable D call. This CDR3 comprises 16 residues. The germline V gene encodes CDR1 SGHDT and CDR2 YYEEEE. Trimming pared 1 base from V and 3 bases from J, leaving 14 bases between. CDR3 nucleotides: TGTGCCAGCAGCTTGCGGGTATCCCAACTCAATCAGCCCCAGCATTTT. It codes for CASSLRVSQLNQPQHF.

The chain is built from TRBV11-3 and TRBJ2-1, with 10 bases identical to TRBD2. Germline V gives CDR1 SGHNT, CDR2 YENEEA. V dropped 5 bases and J dropped 4; count of bases not matched to a gene: 2. CDR3 length: 14 residues. The CDR3 loop reads CASSGTSAYNEQFF. Here the CDR3 DNA reads TGTGCCAGCAGCGGGACTAGCGCATACAATGAGCAGTTCTTC.

The chain has TRBV7-9 and TRBJ1-3, with a weak D call TRBD1 (5 bases). Trimming took off 4 bases at V and 0 bases at J, with 13 bases between the two ends. The CDR3 sequence is 16 residues long. CDR1 and CDR2 from the germline V gene are SEHNR and FQNEAQ (reference sequence). For the CDR3, the DNA is TGTGCCAGCAGCTCCCAGGGCATCTACTCTGGAAACACCATATATTTT. It specifies CASSSQGIYSGNTIYF.

The rearrangement joins TRBV30 to TRBJ2-1, with 12 bases matching TRBD2. The CDR3 covers 13 residues. Germline V gene lookup returns CDR1 GTSNPN and CDR2 SVGIG (reference sequence). V was clipped by 7 bases and J by 4 bases; unmatched bases: 2. CDR3 in amino acids: CALGLAGYNEQFF. CDR3 DNA sequence: TGTGCCTTGGGACTAGCGGGTTACAATGAGCAGTTCTTC.

This clone appeared a few times. The chain employs TRBV7-2 and TRBJ2-1; possibly TRBD1 for D (5 bases). Germline lookup yields CDR1 SGHTA and CDR2 FQGNSA. Deletions cut 5 bases from V and 6 bases from J, with 20 bases between. This CDR3 region has 16 residues. This CDR3 reads CASSPRGAGPPNEQFF. For the CDR3, the DNA is TGTGCCAGCAGCCCTAGGGGTGCCGGCCCCCCCAATGAGCAGTTCTTC.

The genes are TRBV5-1 and TRBJ1-3; no clear D. The ends were cut back, 2 bases at V and 2 bases at J, with 11 bases in the middle. This CDR3 spans 15 amino acids. The germline gives CDR1 SGHRS, CDR2 YFSETQ. The CDR3 DNA follows: TGCGCCAGCAGCTTTCAAGGCGGGGCTGGAAACACCATATATTTT. It encodes CASSFQGGAGNTIYF.

The rearrangement uses TRBV2 and TRBJ2-2, with 7 bases identical to TRBD2. CDR3 size: 15 residues. The J segment lost 1 base and the V segment lost 4 bases, leaving 3 bases of the junction unmatched. Germline CDR1 is SNHLY and CDR2 is FYNNEI. The CDR3 reads CASSGSGENTGELFF. CDR3 DNA sequence: TGTGCCAGCAGTGGAAGCGGGGAGAACACCGGGGAGCTGTTTTTT.